The 19 T cell receptor beta chains presented below share a single source sample, sequenced in a study of post-analysis software for immune sequencing data. Overall study findings and caveats: The study found TRBV5-6, TRBV5-1 and TRBV20-1 among several TRBV segments more frequent in patients than controls.

Their antigen targets remain unknown. The TCR beta cDNA libraries contained unique molecular identifiers. MiXCR was run by TCRdb on the PCR reads, yielding one entry per CDR3 protein. The sample records about 200,000 distinct CDR3 sequences, roughly 28% being singletons. Sequencing used blood. These receptors originate from a girl aged 2-17 years with multiple sclerosis.

This clonotype was recorded many times. The chain carries TRBV12-3 or TRBV12-4 and TRBJ2-5; 10 bases are shared with TRBD2. V lost 6 bases, J lost 0 bases, and 7 bases stayed unmatched. CDR3 size: 16 residues. DNA of the CDR3: TGTGCCAGCAGCCCCGGGACTAGCGTGTACCAAGAGACCCAGTACTTC. Protein sequence: CASSPGTSVYQETQYF.

As concerns this clonotype: Just one base apart from a much larger clone, this may be a read error. V usage is TRBV5-1 and J usage is TRBJ1-2, with D possibly TRBD1 on 6 matching bases. Germline lookup yields CDR1 SGHRS and CDR2 YFSETQ. CDR3 size: 13 residues. The chain's CDR3 is CVSSRTENYGYTF. The CDR3 DNA follows: TGCGTCAGCAGCAGGACAGAAAACTATGGCTACACCTTC.

At least ten counts were recorded for this clonotype. This chain uses TRBV11-2 with TRBJ2-1, with D perhaps given as TRBD1 or TRBD2 (5 bases each). This CDR3 spans 15 amino acids. V was trimmed by 5 bases and J by 2 bases, leaving 13 bases between them. Germline CDR1 and CDR2: SGHAT and FQNNGV. CDR3 nucleotide sequence: TGTGCCAGCAGCCTTGGGACGGGTCCCTACAATGAGCAGTTCTTC. Amino acid sequence: CASSLGTGPYNEQFF. The entire variable domain, with the rest obtained from reference TRBV11-2 and TRBJ2-1, is as follows: EAGVAQSPRYKIIEKRQSVAFWCNPISGHATLYWYQQILGQGPKLLIQFQNNGVVDDSQLPKDRFSAERLKGVDSTLKIQPAKLEDSAVYLCASSLGTGPYNEQFFGPGTRLTVL.

This clonotype was found many times. The rearrangement joins TRBV7-9 to TRBJ2-7; TRBD2 might be the D (6 bases). Germline CDR1 and CDR2: SEHNR and FQNEAQ (reference sequence). Trimming left V 10 bases short and J 5 bases short, with 18 bases between. The CDR3 totals 13 residues. The CDR3 loop reads CATGSGLVHEQYF. The CDR3 DNA sequence: TGTGCCACTGGTAGCGGCCTCGTCCACGAGCAGTACTTC.

The chain joins TRBV20-1 to TRBJ1-1; TRBD1 is a possible D gene (5 bases). V lost 6 bases and J 3 bases, leaving 14 bases between the germline ends. This CDR3 region has 13 residues. Germline values: CDR1 DFQATT, CDR2 SNEGSKA (reference sequence). The CDR3 DNA sequence: TGCAGTGCCACGGCAGGGTGGGACACTGAAGCTTTCTTT. The encoded protein is CSATAGWDTEAFF.

As for this clonotype: A single base separates this from a much larger clone, so it may be a read error. V usage is TRBV20-1 and J usage is TRBJ1-4; the D gene is possibly TRBD1 (5 bases). Germline lookup yields CDR1 DFQATT and CDR2 SNEGSKA (reference sequence). This CDR3 region has 15 residues. The CDR3 protein is CSARVAGTRNEKPFF. CDR3 sequence (DNA): TGCAGTGCTAGGGTAGCGGGGACGAGGAATGAAAAACCGTTTTTT.

This clonotype was seen only a few times. The chain carries TRBV20-1 and TRBJ1-6; TRBD1 matches 8 bases. Germline CDR1 and CDR2: DFQATT and SNEGSKA (reference sequence). V dropped 6 bases and J dropped 6; count of bases not matched to a gene: 7. The CDR3 has 14 residues. For the CDR3, the DNA is TGCAGTGCCAAGGGACAGGTCGCTAATTCACCCCTCCACTTT. Its protein product is CSAKGQVANSPLHF.

The chain couples TRBV5-1 to TRBJ2-1; tentative D call: TRBD2 (8 bases). Germline assignment: CDR1 SGHRS and CDR2 YFSETQ. Trimming cost V 1 base and J 9 bases, with 20 bases left between them. CDR3 size: 16 residues. This CDR3 is CASSLIPGGAGGEQFF. In DNA form, the CDR3 reads TGCGCCAGCAGCTTGATTCCGGGGGGGGCAGGGGGTGAGCAGTTCTTC. Variable domain in full (rest from reference TRBV5-1 and TRBJ2-1): KAGVTQTPRYLIKTRGQQVTLSCSPISGHRSVSWYQQTPGQGLQFLFEYFSETQRNKGNFPGRFSGRQFSNSRSEMNVSTLELGDSALYLCASSLIPGGAGGEQFFGPGTRLTVL.

The gene calls are TRBV4-2 and TRBJ2-5; TRBD2 matches 10 bases. V was pared by 0 bases and J by 5 bases, with 9 bases of the junction left unmatched. Germline V gene data show CDR1 as LGHNA and CDR2 as YNFKEQ. This CDR3 region has 17 residues. CDR3 amino acids: CASSQELLAGVLETQYF. The CDR3 nucleotides are TGTGCCAGCAGCCAAGAATTGCTAGCGGGAGTATTGGAGACCCAGTACTTC.

This clonotype was observed a handful of times. Sequence at one end of the junction differs from germline and may be a read error. The chain couples TRBV15 to TRBJ1-2; the match to TRBD1 covers 8 bases. The CDR3 is 14 residues long. Germline V CDR1 and CDR2: LNHNV, YYDKDF (reference sequence). For the CDR3, the DNA is TGTACCACCAGCAGATCGGACAGGGAACCCCGCTACACCTTC. This translates into CTTSRSDREPRYTF.

The chain carries TRBV20-1 and TRBJ1-2, with D perhaps TRBD1 (6 bases). Trimming cost V 2 bases and J 2 bases, with 9 bases left between them. This CDR3 spans 13 amino acids. Germline values: CDR1 DFQATT, CDR2 SNEGSKA (reference sequence). CDR3 bases: TGCAGTGCTAGACATGGACAGAACTATGGCTACACCTTC. It yields the protein CSARHGQNYGYTF.

A remark on this clonotype: A much larger clonotype is one base distant, so this may be a read error. The J gene is TRBJ2-7, the V gene TRBV29-1, with D possibly being TRBD2 (6 bases). The V gene's germline CDR1 is SQVTM and CDR2 ANQGSEA. This CDR3 is 11 amino acids long. CDR3 amino acids: CSGGLPYGQYF. DNA of the CDR3: TGCAGCGGGGGACTCCCCTACGGGCAGTACTTC.

This rearrangement joins TRBV30 to TRBJ1-5, with D tentatively TRBD1 (6 bases). V lost 1 base to trimming and J lost 9 bases, with 16 bases between them. Germline assignment: CDR1 GTSNPN and CDR2 SVGIG (reference sequence). The CDR3 has 14 amino acids. In DNA form, the CDR3 reads TGTGCCTGGAGTGGGACAGCCGATAGCGGGCCCCAGCATTTT. This translates into CAWSGTADSGPQHF.

This chain uses TRBV28 with TRBJ1-1, with D hard to call. Germline CDR1 reads MDHEN; CDR2 reads SYDVKM. This CDR3 comprises 13 residues. V lost 2 bases, J lost 3 bases, and 7 bases lay in between. CDR3 in DNA: TGTGCCAGCAGTTTAGATCGGTACACTGAAGCTTTCTTT. As protein: CASSLDRYTEAFF.

V gene TRBV7-9 combines with J gene TRBJ1-4, with 7 bases fitting TRBD1. There are 14 residues in the CDR3. V shed 7 bases and J 7 bases; nucleotides not matched to a gene: 9. Germline lookup yields CDR1 SEHNR and CDR2 FQNEAQ (reference sequence). The CDR3 region is CASTVQGSSEKLFF. For the CDR3, the DNA is TGTGCCAGCACGGTACAGGGGAGTAGTGAAAAACTGTTTTTT. Drawing the rest from reference TRBV7-9 and TRBJ1-4, the complete variable domain is DTGVSQNPRHKITKRGQNVTFRCDPISEHNRLYWYRQTLGQGPEFLTYFQNEAQLEKSRLLSDRFSAERPKGSFSTLEIQRTEQGDSAMYLCASTVQGSSEKLFFGSGTQLSVL.

This sequence joins TRBV20-1 and TRBJ1-1; 8 bases align to TRBD1. The length of the CDR3 is 12 residues. V shed 7 bases and J 3 bases; nucleotides not matched to a gene: 4. Germline V gives CDR1 DFQATT, CDR2 SNEGSKA (reference sequence). The CDR3 reads CSGDRPYTEAFF. For the CDR3, the DNA is TGCAGTGGGGACAGGCCCTACACTGAAGCTTTCTTT.

The chain carries TRBV20-1 and TRBJ1-1; a weak D match, TRBD1 (5 bases). V lost 6 bases, J lost 3 bases, and 17 bases lay in between. Germline V gene sequence: CDR1 DFQATT, CDR2 SNEGSKA (reference sequence). The CDR3 totals 14 residues. The DNA for the CDR3 is TGCAGTGCCAATTTTGGGGCGCGGGACACTGAAGCTTTCTTT. It codes for CSANFGARDTEAFF.

There are a few counts of this clonotype. The rearrangement uses TRBV28 and TRBJ2-1, with 14 bases aligning to TRBD2. This CDR3 is built from 18 residues. The germline V gene encodes CDR1 MDHEN and CDR2 SYDVKM. The V and J ends lost 4 bases and 7 bases, in that order; junction bases with no gene match: 12. In DNA form, the CDR3 reads TGTGCCAGCAGTTCCGCTGACTTGACTAGCGGGAGGGGGAATGAGCAGTTCTTC. This codes for CASSSADLTSGRGNEQFF. The full variable domain, in which reference TRBV28 and TRBJ2-1 provide the parts outside the CDR3, is DVKVTQSSRYLVKRTGEKVFLECVQDMDHENMFWYRQDPGLGLRLIYFSYDVKMKEKGDIPEGYSVSREKKERFSLILESASTNQTSMYLCASSSADLTSGRGNEQFFGPGTRLTVL.

On this clonotype: Relative to the germline gene, one junction end is altered; a read error may explain this. The rearrangement joins TRBV6-5 to TRBJ1-5; D is uncertain. The CDR3 sequence is 14 residues long. The germline CDR1 and CDR2 sequences are MNHEY and SVGAGI. Here the CDR3 reads CASRPDQSNQSQHF. DNA of the CDR3: TGTGCCAGCAGACCCGACCAGTCCAATCAGTCCCAGCATTTT.